These T cell receptor beta chains were read from a single sample in a study of blood T cell repertoires in COVID-19. Method: immunoSEQ multiplex PCR; TCRdb's copy keeps in-frame clones and lacks some. Here the sample spans approximately 210,000 clones, over 75% being singletons. The specimen sequenced was PBMCs or T cells enriched from blood (not recorded which). The receptors were gathered from a man aged 30 to 45 in a cohort exposed to, infected with or recovered from COVID-19 (not recorded which). Both conserved end residues are part of each CDR3. A D gene is named only where the DNA matches it firmly. Rows may omit the clone size; those that give it use once, few, many or a size class.

v_call,clone_size,d_call,j_call,cdr3_nt,cdr3_aa
TRBV3-1/TRBV3-2,-,-,TRBJ1-6,TGTGCCAGCAGCCAAGATTACAGGAATAATTCACCCCTCCACTTT,CASSQDYRNNSPLHF
TRBV7-2,-,-,TRBJ1-1,TGTGCCAGCAGCTCGTCAACTTACACTGAAGCTTTCTTT,CASSSSTYTEAFF
TRBV28,once,TRBD1,TRBJ1-5,TGTGCCAGCACATCCCTCGGACAGGGGAATCAGCCCCAGCATTTT,CASTSLGQGNQPQHF
TRBV28,-,-,TRBJ1-1,TGTGCCAGCAGTTTATCGGACAGGAACACTGAAGCTTTCTTT,CASSLSDRNTEAFF
TRBV6-5,-,-,TRBJ2-3,TGTGCCAGCAGTTACTCGAAGCCCACAGATACGCAGTATTTT,CASSYSKPTDTQYF
TRBV28,-,-,TRBJ1-3,TGTGCCAGCAGTGCTGGCAGCTCTGGAAACACCATATATTTT,CASSAGSSGNTIYF
TRBV27,-,TRBD1,TRBJ2-1,TGTGCCAGCAGTTCGACAGGGCGGGAGCAGTTCTTC,CASSSTGREQFF
TRBV27,-,TRBD2,TRBJ2-1,TGTGCCACTGGAGGGTGGCGGACGGGGGGTGAGCAGTTCTTC,CATGGWRTGGEQFF
TRBV7-6,-,-,TRBJ1-5,TGTGCCAGCAGCTTAGCAGAGAATCAGCCCCAGCATTTT,CASSLAENQPQHF
TRBV11-3,-,-,TRBJ2-1,TGTGCCAGCAGCTTAGGGACAACTTACAATGAGCAGTTCTTC,CASSLGTTYNEQFF
TRBV5-5,-,TRBD1,TRBJ2-6,TGTGCCAGCAAATCCGGGACAGGCCCGTCTATGGGGGCCAACGTCCTGACTTTC,CASKSGTGPSMGANVLTF
TRBV11-2,-,TRBD2,TRBJ2-7,TGTGCCAGCAGCCCCGTGGGGCGGGCTAGCGGGAGCGGATACGAGCAGTACTTC,CASSPVGRASGSGYEQYF
TRBV28,-,-,TRBJ2-7,TGTGCCAGCAGCCGTGCGCGGGAGCAGTACTTC,CASSRAREQYF
TRBV27,-,-,TRBJ1-1,TGTGCCAGCAGTGATAGGGAGCGCTTGAACACTGAAGCTTTCTTT,CASSDRERLNTEAFF
TRBV9,-,TRBD1,TRBJ2-2,TGTGCCAGCAGCGTAGCTCGATGGGACAGGGGTCCTTCGAACACCGGGGAGCTGTTTTTT,CASSVARWDRGPSNTGELFF
TRBV19,-,TRBD1,TRBJ2-5,TGTGCCAGTAGCCCCCGGGACAGGTACCAAGAGACCCAGTACTTC,CASSPRDRYQETQYF
TRBV9,-,TRBD2,TRBJ2-2,TGTGCCAGCAGCGTATCTAGCGGGAACACCGGGGAGCTGTTTTTT,CASSVSSGNTGELFF
TRBV18,once,TRBD2,TRBJ2-3,TGTGCCACCCGTGCGGGAGGCCCAGATACGCAGTATTTT,CATRAGGPDTQYF
TRBV2,-,-,TRBJ2-6,TGTGCCAGCAGAGTACAGAGCTCTGGGGCCAACGTCCTGACTTTC,CASRVQSSGANVLTF
TRBV5-1,-,-,TRBJ2-2,TGCGCCAGCAGACTCGAAGTCGGGGAGCTGTTTTTT,CASRLEVGELFF
TRBV19,-,TRBD2,TRBJ2-3,TGTGCCAGTAGTATCTCATCTAGCGGGAAGGGCGGCACAGATACGCAGTATTTT,CASSISSSGKGGTDTQYF
TRBV9,-,-,TRBJ2-1,TGTGCCAGCAGCGTTACCTCAGGGGTCCATGAGCAGTTCTTC,CASSVTSGVHEQFF
TRBV20-1,-,-,TRBJ2-1,TGCAGTGCTAGTCCTCGGGTCTCCTACAATGAGCAGTTCTTC,CSASPRVSYNEQFF
TRBV27,-,TRBD1,TRBJ1-6,TGTGCCAGCAGTTTAAGTTGGACAGGACCTTCACCCCTCCACTTT,CASSLSWTGPSPLHF
TRBV5-5,-,TRBD1,TRBJ2-5,TGTGCCAGCAGCTGGACAGGGATGGGAGAGACCCAGTACTTC,CASSWTGMGETQYF
TRBV27,-,TRBD1,TRBJ2-1,TGTGCCAGCAGTATTACCCCCAGGGGGCACAGCTCCTACAATGAGCAGTTCTTC,CASSITPRGHSSYNEQFF
TRBV11-2,few,-,TRBJ2-3,TGTGCCAGCAGCTTAGTGATTCGAAGCGCTCGCGTGATCACAGATACGCAGTATTTT,CASSLVIRSARVITDTQYF